These 3 T cell receptor beta chains were all obtained from the same sample, sequenced in a study of tumor and adjacent non-tumor tissue in lung cancer. The template was RNA from unsorted bulk tissue. More than 3 cm separated this lung sample from the edge of the tumor. TCRbeta libraries were built with three rounds of nested PCR, modified from ARM-PCR. TCRdb passed the multiplex PCR reads through MiXCR, listing each CDR3 protein once. The sample includes 90,000 to 100,000 distinct CDR3 sequences, 80% seen only once; the top ten take approximately 28%. The sample taken for sequencing was distant non-tumor lung tissue. Receptor source: a man aged 60 to 69 with small cell lung cancer.

The chain recombines TRBV6-5 with TRBJ1-2; D is uncertain. The CDR3 length is 14 residues. CDR1 is MNHEY and CDR2 is SVGAGI in the germline V gene. The V gene lost 5 bases and the J gene lost 10 bases, with 20 bases spanning the gap. CDR3 residues: CASSQFSGINDYTF. CDR3 nucleotides: TGTGCCAGCAGTCAATTTTCGGGCATCAATGACTACACCTTC.

To note about this clonotype: Since a much larger clone is just one base distant, this may be a read error. J is TRBJ2-1 and V is TRBV28, with D perhaps assigned TRBD1 or TRBD2 (6 bases each). The germline V gene has CDR1 MDHEN and CDR2 SYDVKM. This CDR3 is built from 13 residues. CDR3 amino acids: CASRNPQGGEQLF. CDR3 coding DNA: TGTGCCAGCAGAAACCCACAGGGAGGTGAGCAGTTGTTC.

Note on this clonotype: Its ends do not fully match the called genes, so a read error is possible. The rearrangement uses TRBV4-1 and TRBJ2-3; TRBD1 or TRBD2 may be the D gene (5 bases each). The CDR3 is 16 amino acids. In germline, CDR1 is MGHRA, CDR2 YSYEKL. The CDR3 DNA is TGCGCCAACAACCCGTCGACAGCCTCTAGCACAGATACACAGTATTTT. Residues: CANNPSTASSTDTQYF.